This T cell receptor (beta chain) was sequenced for a study of T cell repertoires in cytomegalovirus infection. MiXCR, run by TCRdb on the reads, gives a single entry per CDR3 protein. The table records more than 500,000 distinct CDR3 sequences, more than 15% of them present only once. This clonotype occurred many times. From germline, CDR1 is MDHEN and CDR2 SYDVKM. The CDR3 runs to 17 residues. The V gene end was trimmed by 5 bases and the J gene end by 3 bases; junction bases not matched to a gene: 5. The source of this sequence is a human donor in good health (CMV status not recorded). Some clones in this sample may be carry-over from other donors' samples. The rearrangement joins TRBV28 to TRBJ2-2; TRBD2 matches 14 bases. Sample: CD8+ T cells from PBMCs. The CDR3 nucleotides read TGTGCCAGCAGTCTGGGACTAGCGGGAGTTGACACCGGGGAGCTGTTTTTT. Its translation: CASSLGLAGVDTGELFF.